The 15 T cell receptor beta chains listed next were all sequenced from one sample in a study of cytomegalovirus exposure and HLA in healthy donors. The PCR ran on 60 Vbeta and 13 Jbeta primers. Libraries were prepared by immunoSEQ multiplex PCR; TCRdb keeps only in-frame clonotypes and omits some of them. The repertoire holds about 90,000 clones, with around four fifths as singletons. The sequenced material came from PBMCs. The receptors were gathered from a man aged 25 to 40 in good health and CMV-seronegative.

The chain couples TRBV5-6 to TRBJ2-7; 7 bases map to TRBD2. From germline, CDR1 is SGHDT and CDR2 YYEEEE. Unmatched junction bases numbered 4, after V lost 4 bases and J lost 6 bases. The CDR3 runs 12 residues. For the CDR3, the DNA is TGTGCCAGCAGCCTGGGGGGGGGCGAGCAGTACTTC. This codes for CASSLGGGEQYF. The variable domain in full, with the rest retrieved from reference TRBV5-6 and TRBJ2-7, is DAGVTQSPTHLIKTRGQQVTLRCSPKSGHDTVSWYQQALGQGPQFIFQYYEEEERQRGNFPDRFSGHQFPNYSSELNVNALLLGDSALYLCASSLGGGEQYFGPGTRLTVT.

V and J are TRBV7-6 and TRBJ2-3; a weak D match, TRBD1 (6 bases). There are 15 residues in the CDR3. V was clipped by 5 bases and J by 3 bases, with 15 bases between them. Germline V gene data show CDR1 as SGHVS and CDR2 as FNYEAQ. For the CDR3, the DNA is TGTGCCAGCAGCACCGGACAGTTTCGGACAGATACGCAGTATTTT. This codes for CASSTGQFRTDTQYF. The full variable domain, in which reference TRBV7-6 and TRBJ2-3 provide the parts outside the CDR3, is GAGVSQSPRYKVTKRGQDVALRCDPISGHVSLYWYRQALGQGPEFLTYFNYEAQQDKSGLPNDRFSAERPEGSISTLTIQRTEQRDSAMYRCASSTGQFRTDTQYFGPGTRLTVL.

Of note for this clone: Other DNA sequences from this sample encode an identical CDR3 as well. This rearrangement joins TRBV6-1 to TRBJ1-5; 11 bases are shared with TRBD1. The V gene end was trimmed by 5 bases and the J gene end by 3 bases; junction bases not matched to a gene: 3. The CDR3 sequence is 15 residues long. Germline CDR1 reads MNHNS; CDR2 reads SASEGT. The CDR3 DNA follows: TGTGCCAGCAGTTGGACAGGGGGCTACAATCAGCCCCAGCATTTT. This translates into CASSWTGGYNQPQHF.

The chain joins TRBV6-5 to TRBJ1-1; D gene ambiguous. V was cut by 11 bases and J by 1 base, with 14 bases left in between. From germline, CDR1 is MNHEY and CDR2 SVGAGI. The CDR3 is 13 amino acids. In nucleotides, the CDR3 is TGTGCCGCCCGGATTGGGCCGAACACTGAAGCTTTCTTT. Translated, it gives CAARIGPNTEAFF.

The chain recombines TRBV5-6 with TRBJ2-3, with TRBD1 matching over 11 bases. V was pared by 3 bases and J by 5 bases, with 5 bases of the junction left unmatched. Germline V lookup: CDR1 SGHDT, CDR2 YYEEEE. The CDR3 consists of 15 residues. DNA for the CDR3: TGTGCCAGCAGCTATTATGGGACAGGGGGAGATACGCAGTATTTT. Protein sequence: CASSYYGTGGDTQYF.

The V call is TRBV4-2, the J call TRBJ2-1; D is perhaps TRBD1 (5 bases). The CDR3 extends over 16 amino acids. Deletions cut 1 base from V and 7 bases from J, with 17 bases between. CDR1 is LGHNA, CDR2 YNFKEQ, per germline. The CDR3 DNA reads as TGTGCCAGCAGCCAAGTCCGACAGATTTCTTTGAATGAGCAGTTCTTC. Translating it yields CASSQVRQISLNEQFF.

The V gene is TRBV7-9, the J gene TRBJ2-3; 9 positions agree with TRBD2. Germline trimming cut 5 bases from V and 2 bases from J; bases unmatched to any gene: 11. Germline CDR1 reads SEHNR; CDR2 reads FQNEAQ (reference sequence). There are 17 residues in the CDR3. The CDR3 coding sequence is TGTGCCAGCAGCCAAGGGCGTAGCGGGGGATACACAGATACGCAGTATTTT. Translated, it gives CASSQGRSGGYTDTQYF.

This clone was detected only a few times. The gene calls are TRBV2 and TRBJ2-2; tentatively, D is TRBD1 (5 bases). The CDR3 spans 13 residues. Germline V lookup: CDR1 SNHLY, CDR2 FYNNEI. Trimming removed 7 bases at V and 3 bases at J, with 9 bases between. CDR3 in DNA: TGTGCCAGCATGGGGCAGCACACCGGGGAGCTGTTTTTT. Translation gives CASMGQHTGELFF.

This CDR3 is CAWSQGDVYEQYF. The CDR3 DNA follows: TGTGCCTGGAGTCAGGGGGATGTCTACGAGCAGTACTTC. The V call is TRBV30, the J call TRBJ2-7, with 7 bases identical to TRBD1. V lost 2 bases to trimming and J lost 3 bases; unmatched junction nucleotides: 4. The CDR3 consists of 13 residues. Germline CDR1 and CDR2: GTSNPN and SVGIG (reference sequence). The variable domain in full, completed from reference TRBV30 and TRBJ2-7, reads SQTIHQWPATLVQPVGSPLSLECTVEGTSNPNLYWYRQAAGRGLQLLFYSVGIGQISSEVPQNLSASRPQDRQFILSSKKLLLSDSGFYLCAWSQGDVYEQYFGPGTRLTVT.

The chain couples TRBV10-3 to TRBJ2-7; D not certain. The CDR3 is 12 residues long. The germline V gene encodes CDR1 ENHRY and CDR2 SYGVKD. V lost 3 bases to trimming and J lost 2 bases, with 5 bases between them. The CDR3 reads CAISEQTYEQYF. The CDR3 region has the DNA TGTGCCATCAGTGAACAGACCTACGAGCAGTACTTC.

This clone was detected only a few times. V and J are TRBV19 and TRBJ1-4; D may be TRBD1 (6 bases). The germline CDR1 and CDR2 sequences are LNHDA and SQIVND (reference sequence). V was pared by 7 bases and J by 4 bases, with 10 bases between. The CDR3 extends over 13 amino acids. This chain's CDR3 is CASNRAHNEKLFF. The CDR3 nucleotides are TGTGCCAGTAACAGGGCCCATAATGAAAAACTGTTTTTT.

The chain joins TRBV30 to TRBJ1-2; D gene unclear. V was trimmed by 1 base and J by 7 bases, leaving 10 bases between them. CDR3 size: 12 residues. Germline loops: CDR1 GTSNPN, CDR2 SVGIG (reference sequence). CDR3 loop: CAWSGPGVGYTF. DNA of the CDR3: TGTGCCTGGAGTGGCCCCGGGGTTGGCTACACCTTC.

The rearrangement joins TRBV5-4 to TRBJ1-2; 7 bases line up with TRBD1. The germline V gene encodes CDR1 SGHNT and CDR2 YYREEE (reference sequence). The CDR3 extends over 15 amino acids. The J segment lost 6 bases and the V segment lost 4 bases, leaving 12 bases of the junction unmatched. The CDR3 is CASSTYAGTVDGYTF. The DNA of the CDR3 is TGTGCCAGCAGCACCTATGCCGGGACAGTCGATGGCTACACCTTC.

This clone was recorded only once. The CDR3 sequence is CASSLGTGNYGYTF. Here the CDR3 DNA reads TGTGCCAGCAGCTTAGGGACAGGGAACTATGGCTACACCTTC. The chain carries TRBV13 and TRBJ1-2; 7 bases are shared with TRBD1. The germline V gene encodes CDR1 PRHDT and CDR2 FYEKMQ (reference sequence). V lost 0 bases to trimming and J lost 2 bases; unmatched junction nucleotides: 0. CDR3 length: 14 amino acids.

The chain employs TRBV28 and TRBJ1-2; D uncertain. Germline assignment: CDR1 MDHEN and CDR2 SYDVKM. The CDR3 contains 14 residues. V was cut by 2 bases and J by 0 bases, with 7 bases left in between. The CDR3 loop reads CASSLLDPNYGYTF. The CDR3 nucleotides are TGTGCCAGCAGTTTACTAGACCCTAACTATGGCTACACCTTC.